Included here is one T cell receptor beta chain sequence, with context. Its specificity is unknown. This specimen belongs to a study of siplizumab effects on memory and regulatory T cells. Germline-derived CDR1 and CDR2 are MGHDK and SYGVNS. CDR3 length: 14 residues. V lost 2 bases to trimming and J lost 0 bases, with 5 bases between them. Study-wide points: No more than a minor fraction of alloreactive clones could be traced back to unstimulated subsets.

Profiling relied on immunoSEQ multiplex PCR, and the TCRdb table lists in-frame clones only, not all of them. The sample records about 10,000 clones, about 45% being singletons. Coculturing at 37°C lasted five to seven days for the mixed lymphocyte reaction cells. V gene TRBV25-1 combines with J gene TRBJ2-4; D unresolved. Source material: CFSE-low (dividing) CD4+ T cells sorted from an allogeneic mixed lymphocyte reaction. This clonotype was obtained from a human donor in good health; the cells came from an allogeneic mixed lymphocyte reaction. The CDR3 sequence: CASSETEAKNIQYF. Written as DNA, the CDR3 is TGTGCCAGCAGTGAAACAGAAGCCAAAAACATTCAGTACTTC.